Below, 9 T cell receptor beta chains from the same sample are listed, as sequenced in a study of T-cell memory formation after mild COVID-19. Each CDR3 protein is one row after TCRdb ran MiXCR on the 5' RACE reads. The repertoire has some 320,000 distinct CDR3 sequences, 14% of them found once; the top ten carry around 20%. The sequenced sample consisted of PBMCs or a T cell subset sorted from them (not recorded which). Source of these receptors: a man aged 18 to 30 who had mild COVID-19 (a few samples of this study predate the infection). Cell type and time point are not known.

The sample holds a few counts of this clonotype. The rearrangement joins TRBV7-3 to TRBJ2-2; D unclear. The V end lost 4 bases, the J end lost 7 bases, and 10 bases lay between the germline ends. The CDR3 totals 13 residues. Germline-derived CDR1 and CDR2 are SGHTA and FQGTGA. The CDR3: CASSSVKGGELFF. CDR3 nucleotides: TGTGCCAGCAGCTCCGTTAAAGGCGGGGAGCTGTTTTTT.

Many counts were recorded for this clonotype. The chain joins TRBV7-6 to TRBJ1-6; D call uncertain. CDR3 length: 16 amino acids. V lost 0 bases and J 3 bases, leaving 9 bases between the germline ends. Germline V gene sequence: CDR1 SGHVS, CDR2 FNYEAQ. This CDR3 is CASSLAATIYNSPLHF. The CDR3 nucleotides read TGTGCCAGCAGCTTAGCGGCCACAATCTATAATTCACCCCTCCACTTT.

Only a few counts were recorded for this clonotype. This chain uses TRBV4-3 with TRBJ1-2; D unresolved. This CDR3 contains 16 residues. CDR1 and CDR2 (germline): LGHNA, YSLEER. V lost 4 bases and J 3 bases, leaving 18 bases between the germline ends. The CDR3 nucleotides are TGCGCCAGCAGCCCGAGAGGCCCACCGTCATACTATGGCTACACCTTC. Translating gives CASSPRGPPSYYGYTF.

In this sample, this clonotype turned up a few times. CDR3 protein: CASSRPNSVDEQYV. The DNA for the CDR3 is TGTGCCAGCAGCCGCCCGAACTCCGTCGACGAGCAGTACGTC. The rearrangement links TRBV5-6 to TRBJ2-7; D is undetermined. Trimming left V 4 bases short and J 5 bases short, with 16 bases between. The CDR3 sequence is 14 residues long. Germline assignment: CDR1 SGHDT and CDR2 YYEEEE.

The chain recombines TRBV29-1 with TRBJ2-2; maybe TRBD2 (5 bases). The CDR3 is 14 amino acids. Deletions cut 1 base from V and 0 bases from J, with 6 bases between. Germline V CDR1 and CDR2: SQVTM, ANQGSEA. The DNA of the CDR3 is TGCAGCGTTGAAGGACTACCGAACACCGGGGAGCTGTTTTTT. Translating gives CSVEGLPNTGELFF.

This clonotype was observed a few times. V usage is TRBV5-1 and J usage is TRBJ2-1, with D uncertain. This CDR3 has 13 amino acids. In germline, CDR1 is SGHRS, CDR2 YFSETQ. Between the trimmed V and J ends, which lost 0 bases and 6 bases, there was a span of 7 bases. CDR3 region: CASSLDTFNEQFF. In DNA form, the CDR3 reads TGCGCCAGCAGCTTGGACACTTTCAATGAGCAGTTCTTC.

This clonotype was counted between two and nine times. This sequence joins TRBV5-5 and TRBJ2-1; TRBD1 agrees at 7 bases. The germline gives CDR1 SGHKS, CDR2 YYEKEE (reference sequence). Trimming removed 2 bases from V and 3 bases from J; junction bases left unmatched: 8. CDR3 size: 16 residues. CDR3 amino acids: CASSLGPGQNYNEQFF. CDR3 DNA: TGTGCCAGCAGCTTAGGGCCGGGACAGAACTACAATGAGCAGTTCTTC.

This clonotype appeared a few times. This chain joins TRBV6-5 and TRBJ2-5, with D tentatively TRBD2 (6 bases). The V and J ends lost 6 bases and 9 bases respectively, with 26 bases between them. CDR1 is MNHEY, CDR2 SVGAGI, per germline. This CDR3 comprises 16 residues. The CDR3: CASSESGTAYQGAQYF. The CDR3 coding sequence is TGTGCCAGCAGCGAGTCCGGGACTGCGTACCAAGGGGCCCAGTACTTC.

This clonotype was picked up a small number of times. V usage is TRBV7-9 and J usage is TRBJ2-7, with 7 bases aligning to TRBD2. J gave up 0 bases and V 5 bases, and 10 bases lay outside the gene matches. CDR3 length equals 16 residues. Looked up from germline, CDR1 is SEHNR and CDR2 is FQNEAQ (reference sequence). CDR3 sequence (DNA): TGTGCCAGCAGCAACGGGGGGAGGCCTAGCTCCTACGAGCAGTACTTC. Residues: CASSNGGRPSSYEQYF.